The clone carrying this T cell receptor beta chain came up once. Antigen unknown. Profiling relied on immunoSEQ multiplex PCR, and the TCRdb table lists in-frame clones only, not all of them. This sample yields 100,000 to 120,000 clones, of which approximately 88% are seen a single time; about 1.5% belongs to the top ten. The sample originates from a study of cytomegalovirus exposure and HLA in healthy donors. Broader study findings: There were a few CMV-associated chains whose specificity for CMV antigens was confirmed in vitro.

The CDR3 extends over 14 amino acids. Per the germline V gene, CDR1 is LGHNA and CDR2 is YSLEER. V shed 3 bases and J 6 bases; nucleotides not matched to a gene: 6. V gene TRBV4-3 combines with J gene TRBJ2-3; TRBD1 matches 7 bases. Material: PBMCs. The sequence derives from a woman in her 30s in good health and CMV-seropositive. The CDR3 DNA is TGCGCCAGCAGCCAGCGACAGGGTTCCGATACGCAGTATTTT. Translating it yields CASSQRQGSDTQYF.